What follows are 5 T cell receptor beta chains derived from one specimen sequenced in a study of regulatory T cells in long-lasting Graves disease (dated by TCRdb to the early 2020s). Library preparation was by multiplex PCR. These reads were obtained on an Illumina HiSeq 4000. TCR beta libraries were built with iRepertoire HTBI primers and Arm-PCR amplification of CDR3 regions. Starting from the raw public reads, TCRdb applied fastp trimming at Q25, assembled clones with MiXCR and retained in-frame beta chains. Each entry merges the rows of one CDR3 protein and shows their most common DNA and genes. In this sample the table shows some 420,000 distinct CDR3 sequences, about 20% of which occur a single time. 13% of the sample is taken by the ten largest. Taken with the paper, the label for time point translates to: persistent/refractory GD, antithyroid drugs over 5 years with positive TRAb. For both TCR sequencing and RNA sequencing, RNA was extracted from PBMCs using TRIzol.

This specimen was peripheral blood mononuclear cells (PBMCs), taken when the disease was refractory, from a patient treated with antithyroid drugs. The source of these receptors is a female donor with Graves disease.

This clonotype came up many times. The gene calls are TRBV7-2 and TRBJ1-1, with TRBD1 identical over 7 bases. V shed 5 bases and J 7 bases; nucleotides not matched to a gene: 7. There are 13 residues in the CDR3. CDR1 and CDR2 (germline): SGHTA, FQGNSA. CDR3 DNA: TGTGCCAGCAGCCGGAAGGGGGCCGATGAAGCTTTCTTT. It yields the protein CASSRKGADEAFF.

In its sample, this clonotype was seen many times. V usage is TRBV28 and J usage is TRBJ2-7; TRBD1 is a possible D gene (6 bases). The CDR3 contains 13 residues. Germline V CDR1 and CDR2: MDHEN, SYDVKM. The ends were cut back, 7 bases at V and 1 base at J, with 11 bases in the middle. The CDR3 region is CASTGEPSYEQYF. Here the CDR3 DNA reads TGTGCCAGCACAGGGGAGCCTTCCTACGAGCAGTACTTC.

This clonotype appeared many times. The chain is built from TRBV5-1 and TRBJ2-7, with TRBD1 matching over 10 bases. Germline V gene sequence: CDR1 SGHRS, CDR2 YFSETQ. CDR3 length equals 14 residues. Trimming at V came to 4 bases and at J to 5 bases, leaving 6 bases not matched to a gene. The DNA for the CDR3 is TGCGCCAGCAGCCCCCGGGACAGGGGCGACGAGCAGTACTTC. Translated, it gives CASSPRDRGDEQYF. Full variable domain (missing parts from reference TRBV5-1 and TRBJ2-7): KAGVTQTPRYLIKTRGQQVTLSCSPISGHRSVSWYQQTPGQGLQFLFEYFSETQRNKGNFPGRFSGRQFSNSRSEMNVSTLELGDSALYLCASSPRDRGDEQYFGPGTRLTVT.

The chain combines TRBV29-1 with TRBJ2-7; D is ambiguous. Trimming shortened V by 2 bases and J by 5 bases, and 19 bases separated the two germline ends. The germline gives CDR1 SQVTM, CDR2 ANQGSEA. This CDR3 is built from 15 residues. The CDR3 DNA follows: TGCAGCGTTGAACTAGTCGGCGGCCCCGGCGACGAGCAGTACTTC. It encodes CSVELVGGPGDEQYF.

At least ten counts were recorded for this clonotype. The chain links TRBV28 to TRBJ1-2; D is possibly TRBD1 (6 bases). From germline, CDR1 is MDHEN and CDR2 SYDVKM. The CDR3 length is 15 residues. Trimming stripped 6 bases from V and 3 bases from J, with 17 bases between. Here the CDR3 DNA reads TGTGCCAGCAGCTCGCGAGGGGGGCGAGACTATGGCTACACCTTC. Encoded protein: CASSSRGGRDYGYTF.